This TCR beta chain was captured in a study of T-cell memory formation after mild COVID-19. Study as a whole: TCR clusters were largely donor specific.

This clonotype was recorded a few times. Its antigen is not identified. Constant-segment primers and 5'RACE yielded cDNA libraries for TCR alpha and TCR beta, each carrying sample barcodes and UMIs. MiXCR, run by TCRdb on the 5' RACE reads, gives a single entry per CDR3 protein. The sample records some 350,000 distinct CDR3 sequences, approximately 13% being singletons. Study-level points and caveats: While clones contracting from day 15 to 85 were balanced between CD4 and CD8, later expanders leaned CD4+. Contracting CD4+ clones sat mainly in CM and EM; CD8+ in EMRA.

CDR1 and CDR2 from the germline V gene are MNHEY and SVGEGT. This CDR3 region has 16 residues. The V gene end was trimmed by 2 bases and the J gene end by 1 base; junction bases not matched to a gene: 7. The chain couples TRBV6-2 or TRBV6-3 to TRBJ2-5, with 7 nucleotides matching TRBD2. The sample taken for sequencing was PBMCs or a T cell subset sorted from them (not recorded which). The source is a man younger than 35 who had mild COVID-19 (a few samples of this study predate the infection). Cell type and time point are not known. In nucleotides, the CDR3 is TGTGCCAGCAGTTACGGGGCTCGACTAGCCCAAGAGACCCAGTACTTC. This translates into CASSYGARLAQETQYF.